Listed below are T cell receptor beta chains from one sample, sequenced in a study of high-grade serous ovarian cancer treatment subgroups. Generated by immunoSEQ multiplex PCR, the TCRdb table keeps only in-frame clones and is missing some. The table shows 900 to 1,200 clones, with around 66% occurring only once. The sequencing sample was made of tumor tissue. The receptors here all came from a human donor with high-grade serous ovarian cancer. The CDR3 runs from the conserved cysteine through the conserved F or W. A D gene is named only where the DNA matches it firmly. Only some rows state a clone size, as once, few, many or a class for expanded clones.

V gene: TRBV28; D gene: NA; J gene: TRBJ1-1; clone size: NA; CDR3 DNA: TGTGCCAGCAGTTTAGGATTTACAGGCTGGGACACTGAAGCTTTCTTT; CDR3 protein: CASSLGFTGWDTEAFF
V gene: TRBV5-1; D gene: NA; J gene: TRBJ2-7; clone size: NA; CDR3 DNA: TGCGCCAGCAGCCAGGACAGCGCAACCTACGAGCAGTACTTC; CDR3 protein: CASSQDSATYEQYF
V gene: TRBV4-2; D gene: TRBD1; J gene: TRBJ1-2; clone size: NA; CDR3 DNA: TGTGCCAGCAGCCAACTTGGACAGGGGCTGGTGCACTATGGCTACACCTTC; CDR3 protein: CASSQLGQGLVHYGYTF
V gene: TRBV28; D gene: TRBD1; J gene: TRBJ1-2; clone size: NA; CDR3 DNA: TGTGCCAGCAGTCCCCAGGGGGGACTCTATGGCTACACCTTC; CDR3 protein: CASSPQGGLYGYTF
V gene: TRBV5-1; D gene: NA; J gene: TRBJ2-1; clone size: NA; CDR3 DNA: TGCGCCAGCAGCCCTGCAGGGGCCTACAATGAGCAGTTCTTC; CDR3 protein: CASSPAGAYNEQFF
V gene: TRBV7-2; D gene: NA; J gene: TRBJ2-3; clone size: NA; CDR3 DNA: TGTGCCAGCAGCTCCGCCCCGGGAAATACGCAGTATTTT; CDR3 protein: CASSSAPGNTQYF
V gene: TRBV28; D gene: NA; J gene: TRBJ2-5; clone size: NA; CDR3 DNA: TGTGCCAGCAGTTTACGAGAGACCCAGTACTTC; CDR3 protein: CASSLRETQYF
V gene: TRBV9; D gene: TRBD2; J gene: TRBJ2-3; clone size: NA; CDR3 DNA: TGTGCCAGCAGCCCCTCCCCCAGCGGGGGAGCAGATACGCAGTATTTT; CDR3 protein: CASSPSPSGGADTQYF
V gene: TRBV6-4; D gene: NA; J gene: TRBJ2-2; clone size: NA; CDR3 DNA: TGTGCCAGCAGTGACCCCCCAGGGTCCGGGGAGCTGTTTTTT; CDR3 protein: CASSDPPGSGELFF
V gene: TRBV21-1; D gene: NA; J gene: TRBJ2-3; clone size: NA; CDR3 DNA: TGTGCCAGCAGCAAAGGTATTAGCGTGAACACAGATACGCAGTATTTT; CDR3 protein: CASSKGISVNTDTQYF
V gene: TRBV7-2; D gene: TRBD1; J gene: TRBJ1-1; clone size: NA; CDR3 DNA: TGTGCCAGCACCAGCGACAGGGGAAGGATCGCTGAAGCTTTCTTT; CDR3 protein: CASTSDRGRIAEAFF
V gene: TRBV6-5; D gene: NA; J gene: TRBJ2-3; clone size: NA; CDR3 DNA: TGTGCCAGCAAACGGGGGACAGATTTGGATACGCAGTATTTT; CDR3 protein: CASKRGTDLDTQYF
V gene: TRBV10-2; D gene: NA; J gene: TRBJ2-5; clone size: once; CDR3 DNA: TGCGCCGGGGGGCCGCTTCAAGAGACCCAGTACTTC; CDR3 protein: CAGGPLQETQYF
V gene: TRBV2; D gene: TRBD1; J gene: TRBJ2-7; clone size: few; CDR3 DNA: TGTGCCAGCAGTCCTCGGGACAGACGCGAGCAGTACTTC; CDR3 protein: CASSPRDRREQYF
V gene: TRBV13; D gene: TRBD1; J gene: TRBJ1-1; clone size: NA; CDR3 DNA: TGTGCCAGCAGCTCTTTGGGGGAGGGGGCAAGGACTGAAGCTTTCTTT; CDR3 protein: CASSSLGEGARTEAFF
V gene: TRBV6-1; D gene: NA; J gene: TRBJ2-7; clone size: NA; CDR3 DNA: TGTGCCAGCAGTGACAGGGGAATCAACGAGCAGTACTTC; CDR3 protein: CASSDRGINEQYF
V gene: TRBV7-9; D gene: NA; J gene: TRBJ2-5; clone size: few; CDR3 DNA: TGTGCCAGCAGCCTCCTCGGGGAGACCCAGTACTTC; CDR3 protein: CASSLLGETQYF
V gene: TRBV9; D gene: TRBD1; J gene: TRBJ2-5; clone size: NA; CDR3 DNA: TGTGCCAGCAGCGAGACAGGGGGCACCCGGCGAGAGACCCAGTACTTC; CDR3 protein: CASSETGGTRRETQYF
V gene: TRBV7-8; D gene: NA; J gene: TRBJ2-1; clone size: NA; CDR3 DNA: TGTGCCAGCAGCACCCATCTGACCCTCCAGGGAAACAATGAGCAGTTCTTC; CDR3 protein: CASSTHLTLQGNNEQFF
V gene: TRBV5-6; D gene: NA; J gene: TRBJ2-5; clone size: NA; CDR3 DNA: TGTGCCAGCAGATCCGGGACTGGCGAGACCCAGTACTTC; CDR3 protein: CASRSGTGETQYF
V gene: TRBV7-4; D gene: NA; J gene: TRBJ1-2; clone size: NA; CDR3 DNA: TGTGCCAGCAGCTTTGGCGGGGTTGGTGGCTACACCTTC; CDR3 protein: CASSFGGVGGYTF
V gene: TRBV7-2; D gene: TRBD2; J gene: TRBJ2-7; clone size: once; CDR3 DNA: TGTGCCAGCAGCTTAGTTGGGACTAGCGGGGGGGCCTCCTACGAGCAGTACTTC; CDR3 protein: CASSLVGTSGGASYEQYF
V gene: TRBV5-4; D gene: NA; J gene: TRBJ2-7; clone size: NA; CDR3 DNA: TGTGCCAGCAGCCCTTGGGGGTACTACGAGCAGTACTTC; CDR3 protein: CASSPWGYYEQYF
V gene: TRBV29-1; D gene: NA; J gene: TRBJ1-6; clone size: NA; CDR3 DNA: TGCAGCGTGGGACACGGAAATTCACCCCTCCACTTT; CDR3 protein: CSVGHGNSPLHF
V gene: TRBV7-4; D gene: NA; J gene: TRBJ1-1; clone size: NA; CDR3 DNA: TGTGCCAGCAGCTTAAGTGGCAGTCGGACTGAAGCTTTCTTT; CDR3 protein: CASSLSGSRTEAFF
V gene: TRBV11-3; D gene: NA; J gene: TRBJ1-3; clone size: NA; CDR3 DNA: TGTGCCAGCAGCTTAGTGTACGGAAACACCATATATTTT; CDR3 protein: CASSLVYGNTIYF
V gene: TRBV6-5; D gene: TRBD1; J gene: TRBJ1-1; clone size: once; CDR3 DNA: TGTGCCAGCAGCCGAGGACAGGGCGTCCCTGAAGCTTTCTTT; CDR3 protein: CASSRGQGVPEAFF
V gene: TRBV2; D gene: NA; J gene: TRBJ2-3; clone size: few; CDR3 DNA: TGTGCCAGCAGGGAGACAGATACGCAGTATTTT; CDR3 protein: CASRETDTQYF
V gene: TRBV2; D gene: TRBD2; J gene: TRBJ2-1; clone size: NA; CDR3 DNA: TGTGCCAGCAAGGGACTAGCGGGGGTCAATGAGCAGTTCTTC; CDR3 protein: CASKGLAGVNEQFF
V gene: TRBV27; D gene: TRBD2; J gene: TRBJ2-1; clone size: NA; CDR3 DNA: TGTGCCAGCAGCCTAGCCGCGGGGGGGCTGGGATACAATGAGCAGTTCTTC; CDR3 protein: CASSLAAGGLGYNEQFF
V gene: TRBV11-2; D gene: TRBD2; J gene: TRBJ2-7; clone size: once; CDR3 DNA: TGTGCCAGCAGCTTCGGGGGAGTCCAGCGGGGGTTCGAGCAGTACTTC; CDR3 protein: CASSFGGVQRGFEQYF
V gene: TRBV9; D gene: TRBD1; J gene: TRBJ1-4; clone size: few; CDR3 DNA: TGTGCCAGCAGCTCGCGACAGGGGGCGGATGAAAAACTGTTTTTT; CDR3 protein: CASSSRQGADEKLFF
V gene: TRBV2; D gene: NA; J gene: TRBJ2-7; clone size: few; CDR3 DNA: TGTGCCAGCAGTTCACAGAACTTCGAGCAGTACTTC; CDR3 protein: CASSSQNFEQYF
V gene: TRBV9; D gene: NA; J gene: TRBJ1-5; clone size: NA; CDR3 DNA: TGTGCCAGCAGCGTAGGGCCAGGAGACACCCAGAGTGGTCAGCCCCAGCATTTT; CDR3 protein: CASSVGPGDTQSGQPQHF
V gene: TRBV7-2; D gene: NA; J gene: TRBJ2-1; clone size: NA; CDR3 DNA: TGTGCCAGCAGCTTAGAAGGGAATGAGCAGTTCTTC; CDR3 protein: CASSLEGNEQFF
V gene: TRBV6-5; D gene: TRBD2; J gene: TRBJ2-1; clone size: NA; CDR3 DNA: TGTGCCAGCAGGGTACTAGCGGGGTACAATGAGCAGTTCTTC; CDR3 protein: CASRVLAGYNEQFF
V gene: TRBV6-4; D gene: NA; J gene: TRBJ2-3; clone size: NA; CDR3 DNA: TGTGCCAGCAGTGGATCGGGGGAATTCAGCACAGATACGCAGTATTTT; CDR3 protein: CASSGSGEFSTDTQYF
V gene: TRBV7-3; D gene: NA; J gene: TRBJ1-1; clone size: NA; CDR3 DNA: TGTGCCAGCAGTCCGAATTTGGGGCAGAACACTGAAGCTTTCTTT; CDR3 protein: CASSPNLGQNTEAFF